Following are 26 T cell receptor beta chains from one sample sequenced in a study of cytomegalovirus exposure and HLA in healthy donors. The primer mix had 60 Vbeta and 13 Jbeta primers. Here immunoSEQ multiplex PCR was the method, and the copy in TCRdb shows in-frame clones only, minus some. The sample gives 100,000 to 150,000 clones, 70% to 90% of which show up once; about 1.8% is in the top ten. Sequencing was done on a sample of PBMCs. Every receptor here comes from a boy aged 5-17 years in good health and CMV-seronegative.

The chain has TRBV5-8 and TRBJ1-2; 8 bases are a match to TRBD1. The CDR3 loop spans 15 amino acids. The V gene's germline CDR1 is SGHTS and CDR2 YDEGEE. Unmatched junction bases numbered 3, after V lost 0 bases and J lost 2 bases. The CDR3 DNA reads as TGTGCCAGCAGCTTGGAAGACAGGGGAAACTATGGCTACACCTTC. Translating it yields CASSLEDRGNYGYTF.

The chain recombines TRBV6-5 with TRBJ2-7; TRBD2 matches at 8 bases. This CDR3 is built from 15 residues. V shed 5 bases and J 1 base; nucleotides not matched to a gene: 7. Germline values: CDR1 MNHEY, CDR2 SVGAGI. CDR3 region: CASSPRVAGSYEQYF. The CDR3 DNA reads TGTGCCAGCAGTCCTCGGGTAGCGGGATCCTACGAGCAGTACTTC.

The rearrangement uses TRBV29-1 and TRBJ2-7; the D gene is possibly TRBD1 (5 bases). Trimming stripped 6 bases from V and 3 bases from J, with 12 bases between. The CDR3 contains 12 residues. The germline gives CDR1 SQVTM, CDR2 ANQGSEA. The CDR3 DNA reads TGCAGCGTCATTAACAGGATCTACGAGCAGTACTTC. Residues: CSVINRIYEQYF.

Of note for this clone: The same CDR3 also results from other DNA sequences found in this sample. The chain employs TRBV6-5 and TRBJ1-6; 10 bases map to TRBD1. The CDR3 sequence is 14 residues long. V was pared by 5 bases and J by 10 bases, with 5 bases of the junction left unmatched. Germline loops: CDR1 MNHEY, CDR2 SVGAGI. CDR3 amino acids: CASSAGTGVSPLHF. Here the CDR3 DNA reads TGTGCCAGCAGTGCCGGGACAGGGGTATCACCCCTCCACTTT.

The chain recombines TRBV2 with TRBJ1-5; TRBD1 matches at 7 bases. The CDR3 runs 14 residues. The V gene's germline CDR1 is SNHLY and CDR2 FYNNEI. With 6 bases clipped from V and 5 bases from J, the junction kept 7 bases outside the gene matches. CDR3 residues: CASRTRGVDQPQHF. The CDR3 DNA is TGTGCCAGCAGAACCAGGGGGGTCGATCAGCCCCAGCATTTT.

V usage is TRBV6-1 and J usage is TRBJ2-7; possible D gene TRBD1, 6 bases. The germline gives CDR1 MNHNS, CDR2 SASEGT. This CDR3 contains 15 residues. Trimming took off 6 bases at V and 0 bases at J, with 15 bases between the two ends. CDR3 in amino acids: CASSSKTGSSYEQYF. The CDR3 DNA follows: TGTGCCAGCAGCAGTAAAACAGGGAGCTCCTACGAGCAGTACTTC.

V gene TRBV2 combines with J gene TRBJ1-1; D is undetermined. Trimming left V 10 bases short and J 7 bases short, with 7 bases between. The CDR3 consists of 9 residues. Germline CDR1 and CDR2: SNHLY and FYNNEI. The CDR3 here is CAINYEAFF. CDR3 bases: TGTGCCATCAACTATGAAGCTTTCTTT.

The rearrangement uses TRBV4-1 and TRBJ1-2; D is possibly TRBD1 (5 bases). Trimming stripped 3 bases from V and 4 bases from J, with 15 bases between. Germline loops: CDR1 MGHRA, CDR2 YSYEKL. This CDR3 region has 15 residues. Here the CDR3 reads CASSQQDGGGYGYTF. The CDR3 bases are TGCGCCAGCAGCCAGCAGGACGGGGGGGGCTATGGCTACACCTTC.

This chain connects TRBV7-9 to TRBJ2-3; D possibly corresponds to TRBD1 (8 bases). The V and J ends lost 5 bases and 3 bases respectively, with 18 bases between them. This CDR3 is built from 16 residues. Germline CDR1 reads SEHNR; CDR2 reads FQNEAQ (reference sequence). CDR3 loop: CASSPQTGEGTDTQYF. In DNA form, the CDR3 reads TGTGCCAGCAGCCCCCAGACAGGGGAGGGAACAGATACGCAGTATTTT.

The rearrangement links TRBV2 to TRBJ2-3; 7 bases fit TRBD2. Germline assignment: CDR1 SNHLY and CDR2 FYNNEI. The V and J ends lost 1 base and 6 bases, in that order; junction bases with no gene match: 4. The CDR3 length is 14 residues. The CDR3 DNA is TGTGCCAGCAGTGAAGGGGGACTATCCGATACGCAGTATTTT. This codes for CASSEGGLSDTQYF.

The chain combines TRBV7-9 with TRBJ2-1; 8 bases match TRBD2. J lost 7 bases, V lost 3 bases, and 11 bases had no gene match. This CDR3 is 16 amino acids long. In germline, CDR1 is SEHNR, CDR2 FQNEAQ (reference sequence). CDR3 amino acids: CASSLSFERETNEQFF. Here the CDR3 DNA reads TGTGCCAGCAGCTTGTCCTTTGAGCGGGAGACGAATGAGCAGTTCTTC. The entire variable domain, with the rest obtained from reference TRBV7-9 and TRBJ2-1, is as follows: DTGVSQNPRHKITKRGQNVTFRCDPISEHNRLYWYRQTLGQGPEFLTYFQNEAQLEKSRLLSDRFSAERPKGSFSTLEIQRTEQGDSAMYLCASSLSFERETNEQFFGPGTRLTVL.

This chain links TRBV7-6 with TRBJ2-4; 10 bases align to TRBD2. Germline V lookup: CDR1 SGHVS, CDR2 FNYEAQ. The V gene end was trimmed by 1 base and the J gene end by 5 bases; junction bases not matched to a gene: 8. This CDR3 spans 17 amino acids. In DNA form, the CDR3 reads TGTGCCAGCAGCTTAGGGCCGGGAGCGGGGGGGGAAAACATTCAGTACTTC. Translated: CASSLGPGAGGENIQYF.

V is TRBV7-3 and J is TRBJ2-7, with D uncertain. The germline V gene encodes CDR1 SGHTA and CDR2 FQGTGA. The CDR3 is made up of 12 amino acids. The V end lost 6 bases, the J end lost 7 bases, and 13 bases lay between the germline ends. The CDR3 spells CASSSVSREQYF. CDR3 nucleotide sequence: TGTGCCAGCAGTTCCGTATCGCGTGAGCAGTACTTC.

This chain links TRBV10-3 with TRBJ2-1, with D perhaps matching TRBD1 (5 bases). The CDR3 loop spans 14 amino acids. Trimming removed 4 bases from V and 1 base from J, with 8 bases in between. CDR1 and CDR2 (germline): ENHRY, SYGVKD. CDR3 coding DNA: TGTGCCATCAGTGGACAGCCTTCCTACAATGAGCAGTTCTTC. Amino acids: CAISGQPSYNEQFF.

CDR3 bases: TGTGCCAGGGTACAGGGTCTATCTGGAAACACCATATATTTT. This translates into CARVQGLSGNTIYF. This chain uses TRBV19 with TRBJ1-3, with TRBD1 as a possible D gene (6 bases). CDR1 LNHDA and CDR2 SQIVND come from the germline V gene (reference sequence). The CDR3 is 14 amino acids. V was trimmed by 9 bases and J by 1 base, leaving 13 bases between them.

V is TRBV5-1 and J is TRBJ2-2, with 9 nucleotides matching TRBD1. The CDR3 has 15 residues. V dropped 0 bases and J dropped 3; count of bases not matched to a gene: 0. CDR1 and CDR2 from the germline V gene are SGHRS and YFSETQ. The DNA for the CDR3 is TGCGCCAGCAGCTTGGGGGACAGGGACACCGGGGAGCTGTTTTTT. Amino acid sequence: CASSLGDRDTGELFF.

This clone was counted only a few times. V gene TRBV6-5 combines with J gene TRBJ2-7; 7 bases are shared with TRBD1. The germline V gene has CDR1 MNHEY and CDR2 SVGAGI. The CDR3 is made up of 15 amino acids. Unmatched junction bases numbered 12, after V lost 6 bases and J lost 4 bases. CDR3 in DNA: TGTGCCAGCAGCCCAACAGGGGTGTTTAGGTACGAGCAGTACTTC. Amino acids: CASSPTGVFRYEQYF.

This clone was counted a single time. At one of its ends the junction is not consistent with the germline gene, which may arise from a read error. The chain links TRBV5-1 to TRBJ1-2, with TRBD1 matching 7 bases. Germline V gives CDR1 SGHRS, CDR2 YFSETQ. The length of the CDR3 is 16 residues. The CDR3 DNA is TGCGCCAGCAGCTTGGGGGGGGACAGCCTAAACTATGGCTACCCCTTC. Translated, it gives CASSLGGDSLNYGYPF.

The V and J genes are TRBV9 and TRBJ2-2, with a possible D match to TRBD2 (5 bases). Germline CDR1 is SGDLS and CDR2 is YYNGEE. The V end lost 4 bases, the J end lost 6 bases, and 19 bases lay between the germline ends. The CDR3 runs 16 residues. The CDR3, as DNA: TGTGCCAGCAGCTTAGGATCTACGGGAAGCCCCGGGGAGCTGTTTTTT. Protein sequence: CASSLGSTGSPGELFF.

V gene TRBV5-1 combines with J gene TRBJ1-1; D is perhaps TRBD1 (6 bases). The length of the CDR3 is 14 residues. The germline V gene has CDR1 SGHRS and CDR2 YFSETQ. Trimming left V 2 bases short and J 6 bases short, with 14 bases between. The CDR3 DNA is TGCGCCAGCAGCTTCAGGGCGCAGGGGCCTGAAGCTTTCTTT. It is translated as CASSFRAQGPEAFF. The full variable domain, its missing parts supplied by reference TRBV5-1 and TRBJ1-1, is KAGVTQTPRYLIKTRGQQVTLSCSPISGHRSVSWYQQTPGQGLQFLFEYFSETQRNKGNFPGRFSGRQFSNSRSEMNVSTLELGDSALYLCASSFRAQGPEAFFGQGTRLTVV.

The chain recombines TRBV7-2 with TRBJ1-2; 10 positions match TRBD1. Trimming cost V 1 base and J 6 bases; bases outside gene matches: 2. Per germline, CDR1 SGHTA and CDR2 FQGNSA. CDR3 length: 14 residues. The CDR3 DNA sequence: TGTGCCAGCAGCTTAGGACAGGGGGCTGATGGCTACACCTTC. It is translated as CASSLGQGADGYTF. The entire variable domain, with the rest obtained from reference TRBV7-2 and TRBJ1-2, is as follows: GAGVSQSPSNKVTEKGKDVELRCDPISGHTALYWYRQSLGQGLEFLIYFQGNSAPDKSGLPSDRFSAERTGGSVSTLTIQRTQQEDSAVYLCASSLGQGADGYTFGSGTRLTVV.

This sequence joins TRBV7-3 and TRBJ2-3, with a possible D match to TRBD1 (6 bases). V lost 4 bases and J 1 base, leaving 9 bases between the germline ends. The germline V gene encodes CDR1 SGHTA and CDR2 FQGTGA. The CDR3 is 14 residues long. CDR3: CASSYSGGTDTQYF. CDR3 sequence (DNA): TGTGCCAGCAGCTACTCAGGGGGCACAGATACGCAGTATTTT.

This clone was detected a few times. The chain combines TRBV9 with TRBJ1-1; D is possibly TRBD1 (6 bases). Germline V lookup: CDR1 SGDLS, CDR2 YYNGEE. Between the trimmed V and J ends, which lost 0 bases and 0 bases, there was a span of 12 bases. The CDR3 contains 16 residues. The CDR3 protein is CASSVGAGVMNTEAFF. The CDR3 DNA sequence: TGTGCCAGCAGCGTAGGAGCAGGGGTTATGAACACTGAAGCTTTCTTT.

The J gene is TRBJ2-5, the V gene TRBV10-2; D remains ambiguous. CDR3 length: 14 residues. The germline gives CDR1 WSHSY, CDR2 SAAADI. Trimming removed 3 bases at V and 13 bases at J, with 21 bases between. In DNA, the CDR3 is TGCGCCAGCAGTGACCGATTCCCCGGTTCCCTCTCGTACTTC. Protein: CASSDRFPGSLSYF.

This sequence joins TRBV28 and TRBJ2-7; 7 bases align to TRBD1. V trimming: 5 bases; J trimming: 2 bases; junction bases outside the gene matches: 9. This CDR3 has 15 amino acids. CDR1 MDHEN and CDR2 SYDVKM come from the germline V gene. The CDR3: CASSQRRQGTYEQYF. The CDR3 nucleotides are TGTGCCAGCAGTCAACGAAGACAGGGAACCTACGAGCAGTACTTC.

The chain is built from TRBV27 and TRBJ1-6; D may be TRBD1 (6 bases). Trimming cost V 4 bases and J 13 bases, with 23 bases left between them. The germline V gene encodes CDR1 MNHEY and CDR2 SMNVEV (reference sequence). CDR3 length equals 16 residues. CDR3 sequence reads: CASSSQSTGQSSPLHF. CDR3 nucleotides: TGTGCCAGCAGTTCCCAATCGACAGGCCAGAGTTCTCCCCTCCACTTT.